The rows below give T cell receptor beta chains drawn from one sample of a study of blood T cells in healthy people across ages. TCRdb fed the 5' RACE reads into MiXCR, producing one record per CDR3 protein. The repertoire holds 1.5 million to 2 million distinct CDR3 sequences, roughly 30% seen once, with 7.7% in the top ten. Input material: blood. Receptors were obtained from a woman aged 30 to 39 in good health. CDR3s include the opening cysteine and the closing phenylalanine or tryptophan. Fields, in order: V gene, J gene, D gene, CDR3 protein. The D gene is left open where the match is weak.

TRBV7-9	TRBJ2-4	TRBD2	CASSPGTSGGDFYGQYF
TRBV5-1	TRBJ2-1	TRBD2	CASSRTSGGVRNEQFF
TRBV7-9	TRBJ1-2	TRBD1	CASSPSGTGVYGYTF
TRBV6-1	TRBJ1-2	NA	CASSEDWQGWGYTF
TRBV7-9	TRBJ2-7	NA	CASSPRRQVSYEQYF
TRBV20-1	TRBJ2-1	NA	CSASSSYNEQFF
TRBV14	TRBJ2-3	TRBD1	CASSQARTGTDTQYF
TRBV4-3	TRBJ2-5	NA	CASSQGPLETQYF
TRBV20-1	TRBJ1-2	NA	CSARDPWTYGYTF
TRBV7-9	TRBJ1-1	NA	CASSRDNREAFF
TRBV7-2	TRBJ2-1	NA	CASSLIWAGENEQFF
TRBV18	TRBJ2-5	NA	CASSRSRGTQETQYF
TRBV9	TRBJ2-1	NA	CASRNSRDNDNERFF
TRBV20-1	TRBJ2-1	NA	CSARDSTSGDEQFF
TRBV7-2	TRBJ1-4	TRBD1	CASSLAQGVEEKLFF
TRBV7-2	TRBJ1-5	NA	CASSLRGRVSQPQHF